This T cell receptor beta chain was obtained from a study of beta chain features in type 1 diabetes. Sequenced material consisted of expressed TCRB transcripts (all of the isolated RNA was reverse transcribed). The data were produced by immunoSEQ multiplex PCR, yet TCRdb's version contains in-frame clones alone and is incomplete. The table has more than 200,000 clones, 16% seen once; the top ten hold 0.08% to 0.095%. Worth noting for this clone: Its antigen is currently unknown.

Trimming removed 0 bases from V and 5 bases from J, with 11 bases in between. The CDR3 totals 15 residues. Germline V gene data show CDR1 as MNHEY and CDR2 as SVGAGI. General study points: In every one of the four CD4+ subsets, TCRB CDR3s were moderately but significantly shorter in Type 1 diabetes patients. The naive, central memory and Treg TCRB repertoires of patients appeared to be more similar to one another than those of healthy donors.

Material: naive CD4+ T cells from blood. The V gene is TRBV6-5, the J gene TRBJ2-1; D gene unclear. The TCR sequence derives from a man aged 25-45 years with type 1 diabetes. The CDR3 nucleotides are TGTGCCAGCAGTTACTCTCCTAGTACCCACAATGAGCAGTTCTTC. It codes for CASSYSPSTHNEQFF.